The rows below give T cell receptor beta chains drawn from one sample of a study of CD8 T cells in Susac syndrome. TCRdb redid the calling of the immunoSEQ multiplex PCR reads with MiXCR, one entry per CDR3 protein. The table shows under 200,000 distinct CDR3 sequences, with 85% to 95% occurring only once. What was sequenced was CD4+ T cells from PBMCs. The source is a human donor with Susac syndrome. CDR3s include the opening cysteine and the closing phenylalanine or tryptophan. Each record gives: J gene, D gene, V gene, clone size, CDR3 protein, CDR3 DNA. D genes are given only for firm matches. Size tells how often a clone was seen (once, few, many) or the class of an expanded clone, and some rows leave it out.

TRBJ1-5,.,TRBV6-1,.,CASSEATSNQPQHF,TGTGCCAGCAGTGAAGCCACTAGCAATCAGCCCCAGCATTTT
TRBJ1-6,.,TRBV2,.,CASSDTNSPLHF,TGTGCCAGCAGCGATACTAATTCACCCCTCCACTTT
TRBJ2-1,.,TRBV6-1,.,CASSDPGGTQTFRQFF,TGTGCCAGCAGTGATCCCGGGGGGACACAGACCTTCCGGCAGTTCTTC
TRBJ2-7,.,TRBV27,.,CASSHTDGVTYEQYF,TGTGCCAGCAGTCACACGGATGGGGTGACCTACGAGCAGTACTTC
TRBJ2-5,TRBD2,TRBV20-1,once,CSAQHQSAGGLQETQYF,TGCAGTGCTCAACACCAATCAGCGGGGGGCCTCCAAGAGACCCAGTACTTC
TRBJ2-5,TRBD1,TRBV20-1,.,CSARDDRDQETQYF,TGCAGTGCTAGAGATGACAGGGACCAAGAGACCCAGTACTTC
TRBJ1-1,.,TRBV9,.,CASSVGVGPSTEAFF,TGTGCCAGCAGCGTAGGGGTAGGGCCTTCCACTGAAGCTTTCTTT
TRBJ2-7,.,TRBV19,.,CASSIGSSEQYF,TGTGCCAGTAGTATAGGGAGTTCCGAGCAGTACTTC
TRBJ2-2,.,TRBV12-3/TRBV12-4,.,CASKPRGAQVRELFF,TGTGCCAGCAAACCACGGGGGGCCCAGGTCCGGGAGCTGTTTTTT
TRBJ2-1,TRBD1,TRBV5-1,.,CASSSSGTGGRIAYNEQFF,TGCGCCAGCAGCTCTTCCGGGACAGGGGGCAGAATAGCCTACAATGAGCAGTTCTTC
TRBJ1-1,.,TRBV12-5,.,CASGLVVGGDTEAFF,TGTGCTAGTGGTTTGGTCGTCGGGGGGGACACTGAAGCTTTCTTT
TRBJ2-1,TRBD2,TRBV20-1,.,CSAPKLAGGFNEQFF,TGCAGTGCCCCGAAACTAGCGGGGGGGTTCAATGAGCAGTTCTTC
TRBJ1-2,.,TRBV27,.,CASRSSGRLYGYTF,TGTGCCAGCAGATCATCAGGACGGCTCTATGGCTACACCTTC
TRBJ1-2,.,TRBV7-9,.,CASSFNSSPPPYGYTF,TGTGCCAGCAGTTTTAATTCGAGCCCACCGCCGTATGGCTACACCTTC
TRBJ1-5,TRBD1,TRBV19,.,CASSIRTGGNQPQHF,TGTGCCAGTAGTATCCGGACAGGGGGCAATCAGCCCCAGCATTTT
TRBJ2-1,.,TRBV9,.,CASSVGQGMGEQFF,TGTGCCAGCAGCGTAGGGCAGGGCATGGGGGAGCAGTTCTTC
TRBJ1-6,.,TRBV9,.,CASSAREHPNSPLHF,TGTGCCAGCAGCGCCAGGGAACATCCCAATTCACCCCTCCACTTT
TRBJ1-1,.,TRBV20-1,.,CSARSARERITEAFF,TGCAGTGCTAGATCTGCCAGGGAAAGGATCACTGAAGCTTTCTTT
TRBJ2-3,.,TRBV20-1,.,CSVPARGTDTQYF,TGCAGTGTACCCGCGCGGGGCACAGATACGCAGTATTTT
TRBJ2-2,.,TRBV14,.,CASSQDSRGRITGELFF,TGTGCCAGCAGCCAAGATTCCCGGGGGCGGATCACCGGGGAGCTGTTTTTT
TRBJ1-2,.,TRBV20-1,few,CSAGTVNYGYTF,TGCAGTGCCGGGACGGTTAACTATGGCTACACCTTC
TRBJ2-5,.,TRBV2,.,CASSKGQSGGETQYF,TGTGCCAGCAGTAAGGGACAGAGCGGGGGAGAGACCCAGTACTTC
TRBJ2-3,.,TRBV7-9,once,CASSFTKSTDTQYF,TGTGCCAGCAGCTTTACCAAAAGCACAGATACGCAGTATTTT
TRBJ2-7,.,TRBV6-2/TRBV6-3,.,CASSRGGLAYSYEQYF,TGTGCCAGCAGCCGGGGAGGTCTAGCCTACTCCTACGAGCAGTACTTC
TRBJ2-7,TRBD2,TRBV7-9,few,CASSLPTGTSGDYEQYF,TGTGCCAGCAGCTTACCCACCGGGACTAGCGGGGATTACGAGCAGTACTTC
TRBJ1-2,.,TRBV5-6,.,CASSLFSLHYGYTF,TGTGCCAGCAGCTTGTTTTCACTCCACTATGGCTACACCTTC
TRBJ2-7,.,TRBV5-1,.,CASRAQGSSYEQYF,TGCGCCAGCAGGGCGCAGGGGAGCTCCTACGAGCAGTACTTC
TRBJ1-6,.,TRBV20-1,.,CSAKPEDRDNSPLHF,TGCAGTGCCAAGCCGGAGGACAGAGATAATTCACCCCTCCACTTT
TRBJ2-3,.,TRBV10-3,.,CAISESGSLDTQYF,TGTGCCATCAGTGAGTCCGGGAGCCTAGATACGCAGTATTTT
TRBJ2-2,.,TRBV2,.,CASSEGGSTGELFF,TGTGCCAGCAGTGAAGGGGGGTCCACCGGGGAGCTGTTTTTT
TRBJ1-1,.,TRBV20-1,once,CSARVSQGTEAFF,TGCAGTGCTAGAGTTTCACAGGGCACTGAAGCTTTCTTT
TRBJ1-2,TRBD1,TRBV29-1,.,CSVEVEGTGGYGYTF,TGCAGCGTTGAAGTCGAGGGAACAGGGGGCTATGGCTACACCTTC
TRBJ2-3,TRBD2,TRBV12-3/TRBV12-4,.,CASRTSGTDTQYF,TGTGCCAGCCGGACTAGCGGCACAGATACGCAGTATTTT
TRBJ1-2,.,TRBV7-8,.,CASSLSAGGYGYTF,TGTGCCAGCAGCTTATCGGCGGGGGGCTATGGCTACACCTTC
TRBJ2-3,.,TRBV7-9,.,CASSLVGVGLQDTQYF,TGTGCCAGCAGCTTAGTGGGGGTCGGCTTGCAAGATACGCAGTATTTT
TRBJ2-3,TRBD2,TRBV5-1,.,CASSFGSTSGADTQYF,TGCGCCAGCAGCTTTGGCTCGACTAGCGGGGCAGATACGCAGTATTTT
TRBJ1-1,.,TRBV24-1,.,CATSDFDRTMNTEAFF,TGTGCCACCAGTGATTTTGACAGGACGATGAACACTGAAGCTTTCTTT
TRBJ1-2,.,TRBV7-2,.,CASSSSGGNYGYTF,TGTGCCAGCAGCTCCTCTGGAGGGAACTATGGCTACACCTTC
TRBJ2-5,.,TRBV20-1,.,CSGLASTQETQYF,TGCAGTGGTTTAGCCTCAACCCAAGAGACCCAGTACTTC
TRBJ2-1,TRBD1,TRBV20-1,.,CSARDRQGDEQFF,TGCAGTGCTAGGGACAGACAGGGGGATGAGCAGTTCTTC
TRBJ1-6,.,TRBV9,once,CASSAPGSLNSPLHF,TGTGCCAGCAGCGCCCCAGGGAGCCTGAATTCACCCCTCCACTTT
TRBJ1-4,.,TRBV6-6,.,CASSYRGQSNEKLFF,TGTGCCAGCAGTTACCGAGGGCAGTCCAACGAAAAACTGTTTTTT
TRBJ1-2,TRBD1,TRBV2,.,CASSGQGSDYGYTF,TGTGCCAGCAGTGGACAGGGGTCGGACTATGGCTACACCTTC
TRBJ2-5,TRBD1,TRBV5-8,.,CASSGRDRQETQYF,TGTGCCAGCAGTGGCCGGGACAGGCAAGAGACCCAGTACTTC
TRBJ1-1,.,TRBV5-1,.,CASSLGQRWTEAFF,TGCGCCAGCAGCTTGGGGCAGCGTTGGACTGAAGCTTTCTTT
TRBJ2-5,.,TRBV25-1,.,CASSEGHFQETQYF,TGTGCCAGCAGTGAAGGACACTTCCAAGAGACCCAGTACTTC
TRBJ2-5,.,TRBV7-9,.,CASSLAKGTETQYF,TGTGCCAGCAGCTTAGCTAAGGGCACGGAGACCCAGTACTTC
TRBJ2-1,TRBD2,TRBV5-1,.,CASSSGGSGGHNEQFF,TGCGCCAGCAGCTCCGGGGGAAGCGGGGGGCACAATGAGCAGTTCTTC
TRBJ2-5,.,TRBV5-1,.,CASSLAGSEETQYF,TGCGCCAGCAGCTTGGCTGGGAGCGAAGAGACCCAGTACTTC
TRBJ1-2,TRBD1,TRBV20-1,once,CSAGQGINYGYTF,TGCAGTGCCGGACAGGGAATAAACTATGGCTACACCTTC
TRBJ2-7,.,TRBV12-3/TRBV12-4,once,CASSFAGGGASSYEQYF,TGTGCCAGCAGTTTTGCAGGCGGCGGGGCGAGCTCCTACGAGCAGTACTTC
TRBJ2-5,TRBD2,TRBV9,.,CASSARPTVWRGGETQYF,TGTGCCAGCAGCGCCCGACCAACGGTGTGGCGGGGGGGAGAGACCCAGTACTTC
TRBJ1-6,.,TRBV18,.,CASSPLPGLGTVDSPLHF,TGTGCCAGCTCACCTTTACCAGGACTGGGGACCGTAGATTCACCCCTCCACTTT
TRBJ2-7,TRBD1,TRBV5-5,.,CASSGTGTGGPYEQYF,TGTGCCAGCAGCGGGACCGGGACAGGGGGCCCGTACGAGCAGTACTTC
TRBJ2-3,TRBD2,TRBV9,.,CASSPPGLSTDTQYF,TGTGCCAGCAGCCCGCCGGGACTAAGCACAGATACGCAGTATTTT